Presented here are 16 T cell receptor beta chains from one specimen sequenced in a study of shared clonotypes between healthy human individuals. Sequenced by immunoSEQ multiplex PCR; TCRdb stores in-frame clones only, minus some. The sample has roughly 110,000 clones, about 63% seen once. Sequenced material: memory CD8+ T cells sorted from blood. The subset: CD45RO+ cells pooled with CCR7-negative TemRA cells. These receptors all come from a woman between 25 and 40 years old in good health.

Regarding this clone: One end of the junction fails to match germline, which may point to a read error. The gene calls are TRBV28 and TRBJ2-7, with TRBD1 identical over 9 bases. The length of the CDR3 is 15 residues. Germline lookup yields CDR1 MDHEN and CDR2 SYDVKM. CDR3 coding DNA: TGTGCCAGCAGTTCCTCTACAGGGGGCCTTTACGGGCAGTACTTC. Protein: CASSSSTGGLYGQYF.

This chain connects TRBV28 to TRBJ1-5; D remains ambiguous. Deletions cut 3 bases from V and 6 bases from J, with 9 bases between. CDR1 is MDHEN, CDR2 SYDVKM, per germline. The CDR3 length is 13 residues. The CDR3: CASSFTILQPQHF. CDR3 bases: TGTGCCAGCAGTTTTACGATACTTCAGCCCCAGCATTTT.

This chain uses TRBV4-2 with TRBJ2-3; 10 bases map to TRBD2. Germline V lookup: CDR1 LGHNA, CDR2 YNFKEQ. The CDR3 is 16 residues long. Trimming cost V 2 bases and J 0 bases; bases outside gene matches: 2. The CDR3 loop is CASSQPTSGSTDTQYF. The CDR3, as DNA: TGTGCCAGCAGCCAACCGACTAGCGGGAGCACAGATACGCAGTATTTT.

The CDR3 loop reads CASSQVGGLAIYNEQFF. CDR3 DNA: TGTGCCAGCAGCCAAGTAGGAGGCCTAGCGATTTACAATGAGCAGTTCTTC. The genes are TRBV4-2 and TRBJ2-1; D may be TRBD2 (6 bases). Germline loops: CDR1 LGHNA, CDR2 YNFKEQ. The CDR3 spans 17 residues. Trimming took 1 base from V and 4 from J, leaving 17 bases between them.

This rearrangement joins TRBV6-1 to TRBJ1-5, with a possible D match to TRBD1 (5 bases). Germline CDR1 is MNHNS and CDR2 is SASEGT. Trimming took 8 bases from V and 1 from J, leaving 6 bases between them. This CDR3 region has 12 residues. The CDR3 DNA reads as TGTGCCAGCCGGGACAGCAATCAGCCCCAGCATTTT. Protein: CASRDSNQPQHF.

On this clone itself: A far larger clone is one nucleotide away, so this likely arose from a read error. The rearrangement uses TRBV7-6 and TRBJ1-2, with D possibly being TRBD1 (5 bases). Trimming shortened V by 2 bases and J by 7 bases, and 20 bases separated the two germline ends. This CDR3 region has 16 residues. Germline V CDR1 and CDR2: SGHVS, FNYEAQ. The CDR3 reads CASSLLIGDGGAGYTF. The DNA for the CDR3 is TGTGCCAGCAGCTTATTGATTGGGGACGGCGGGGCTGGCTACACCTTC.

V usage is TRBV5-6 and J usage is TRBJ2-7, with 11 bases matching TRBD1. Germline V CDR1 and CDR2: SGHDT, YYEEEE. Unmatched junction bases numbered 2, after V lost 3 bases and J lost 3 bases. This CDR3 is built from 14 residues. This CDR3 is CASSSGTGGYEQYF. The CDR3 DNA reads as TGTGCCAGCAGCTCCGGGACAGGGGGCTACGAGCAGTACTTC. Variable domain in full (rest from reference TRBV5-6 and TRBJ2-7): DAGVTQSPTHLIKTRGQQVTLRCSPKSGHDTVSWYQQALGQGPQFIFQYYEEEERQRGNFPDRFSGHQFPNYSSELNVNALLLGDSALYLCASSSGTGGYEQYFGPGTRLTVT.

The chain carries TRBV9 and TRBJ2-7; 9 nucleotides match TRBD1. The CDR3 loop spans 15 amino acids. Germline V gene data show CDR1 as SGDLS and CDR2 as YYNGEE. Trimming removed 3 bases from V and 3 bases from J; junction bases left unmatched: 7. The CDR3 DNA follows: TGTGCCAGCAGCGACAGCCCGGGACAGGGCTACGAGCAGTACTTC. Translated, it gives CASSDSPGQGYEQYF. Looking up the rest from reference TRBV9 and TRBJ2-7 gives the full variable domain: DSGVTQTPKHLITATGQRVTLRCSPRSGDLSVYWYQQSLDQGLQFLIQYYNGEERAKGNILERFSAQQFPDLHSELNLSSLELGDSALYFCASSDSPGQGYEQYFGPGTRLTVT.

This chain links TRBV28 with TRBJ1-2, with no clear D. The CDR3 consists of 16 residues. Deletions cut 7 bases from V and 0 bases from J, with 18 bases between. CDR1 and CDR2 from the germline V gene are MDHEN and SYDVKM. The CDR3 reads CASIRKRGPTNYGYTF. The DNA for the CDR3 is TGTGCCAGCATTCGGAAAAGAGGACCGACTAACTATGGCTACACCTTC.

The chain joins TRBV11-2 to TRBJ2-7, with TRBD2 matching over 9 bases. CDR1 is SGHAT and CDR2 is FQNNGV in the germline V gene. The V gene end was trimmed by 0 bases and the J gene end by 2 bases; junction bases not matched to a gene: 2. CDR3 length equals 15 residues. DNA of the CDR3: TGTGCCAGCAGCTTAGAACCTAGCGGGACCTACGAGCAGTACTTC. Residues: CASSLEPSGTYEQYF.

The chain uses TRBV28 and TRBJ1-4, with 9 bases fitting TRBD1. CDR1 is MDHEN, CDR2 SYDVKM, per germline. The CDR3 covers 17 residues. V dropped 4 bases and J dropped 8; count of bases not matched to a gene: 14. Here the CDR3 reads CASSSSGTGLVGEKLFF. The CDR3 DNA reads TGTGCCAGCAGTTCCTCCGGGACAGGGCTCGTGGGGGAAAAACTGTTTTTT. Filled out from reference TRBV28 and TRBJ1-4, the complete variable domain reads DVKVTQSSRYLVKRTGEKVFLECVQDMDHENMFWYRQDPGLGLRLIYFSYDVKMKEKGDIPEGYSVSREKKERFSLILESASTNQTSMYLCASSSSGTGLVGEKLFFGSGTQLSVL.

The rearrangement links TRBV29-1 to TRBJ2-1; D perhaps matches TRBD2 (5 bases). Germline V gene lookup returns CDR1 SQVTM and CDR2 ANQGSEA. The CDR3 has 13 amino acids. The V end was cut by 3 bases, the J end by 8 bases, with 14 bases between. The CDR3 coding sequence is TGCAGCGTTGATAGCAGGCCCGGGGATGAGCAGTTCTTC. It yields the protein CSVDSRPGDEQFF.

This clone was observed at least ten times. Other nucleotide sequences in the sample specify the same CDR3. V is TRBV25-1 and J is TRBJ2-4; no clear D gene. V was cut by 3 bases and J by 0 bases, with 12 bases left in between. CDR3 size: 16 residues. The germline CDR1 and CDR2 sequences are MGHDK and SYGVNS. The CDR3 region has the DNA TGTGCCAGCAGTGACCAAGCAGACCTAGCCAAAAACATTCAGTACTTC. This encodes CASSDQADLAKNIQYF. Full variable domain (rest looked up from reference TRBV25-1 and TRBJ2-4): EADIYQTPRYLVIGTGKKITLECSQTMGHDKMYWYQQDPGMELHLIHYSYGVNSTEKGDLSSESTVSRIRTEHFPLTLESARPSHTSQYLCASSDQADLAKNIQYFGAGTRLSVL.

The CDR3 bases are TGCGCCAGCAGCTTGGACAGGGTGAACACTGAAGCTTTCTTT. Translated: CASSLDRVNTEAFF. The J gene is TRBJ1-1, the V gene TRBV5-1, with D perhaps TRBD1 (6 bases). V was pared by 0 bases and J by 0 bases, with 6 bases between. The germline CDR1 and CDR2 sequences are SGHRS and YFSETQ. The CDR3 consists of 14 residues.

This clone has a single count. This rearrangement joins TRBV6-5 to TRBJ2-1, with D tentatively TRBD1 or TRBD2 (5 bases each). The germline gives CDR1 MNHEY, CDR2 SVGAGI. Deletions cut 5 bases from V and 6 bases from J, with 11 bases between. CDR3 length: 13 amino acids. The CDR3 coding sequence is TGTGCCAGCAGTGGGGGACCGATCAATGAGCAGTTCTTC. Translation gives CASSGGPINEQFF.

This clone turned up a few times. This chain uses TRBV7-9 with TRBJ2-5, with 8 bases matching TRBD2. CDR1 is SEHNR and CDR2 is FQNEAQ in the germline V gene (reference sequence). The V gene end was trimmed by 5 bases and the J gene end by 1 base; junction bases not matched to a gene: 9. The CDR3 totals 16 residues. The CDR3 DNA sequence: TGTGCCAGCAGCACCCGGGAGGGTGTGGGCCAAGAGACCCAGTACTTC. Its protein product is CASSTREGVGQETQYF.